A selection of T cell receptor beta chains follows, all from one sample in a study of OX40 agonist ivuxolimab in advanced cancers. The repertoire was sequenced with immunoSEQ multiplex PCR; TCRdb's copy has only in-frame clones and lacks some. Found here are under 85,000 clones, about 89% of them singletons; the top ten hold roughly 0.77%. The sequenced sample was CD4+ or CD8+ T cells sorted from blood, obtained in a trial of the OX40 agonist ivuxolimab. The source of these receptors is an adult with an advanced solid tumor such as melanoma, head and neck, liver or kidney cancer. Both conserved end residues are part of each CDR3. The D gene is left open where the match is weak. Clone size is not always given. Where it is, it says once, few, many or a class for expanded clones.

cdr3_length,clone_size,v_call,j_call,d_call,cdr3_nt,cdr3_aa
14,.,TRBV7-2,TRBJ1-2,TRBD1,TGTGCCAGCCGCCCGGGACAGGGGGTAAAAGGCTACACCTTC,CASRPGQGVKGYTF
14,.,TRBV10-2,TRBJ2-3,.,TGCGCCAGCAGATGGGGGCAAGACACAGATACGCAGTATTTT,CASRWGQDTDTQYF
11,.,TRBV20-1,TRBJ1-3,.,TGCAGTGCTAGAGATTCGGTGCGGGTAGGATTT,CSARDSVRVGF
14,.,TRBV7-6,TRBJ2-3,TRBD2,TGTGCCAGCGGGCTCGCGGGAGCGTTCGATACGCAGTATTTT,CASGLAGAFDTQYF
15,.,TRBV19,TRBJ2-3,.,TGTGCCAGTAGCGATTTCTTGAGGAGCACAGATACGCAGTATTTT,CASSDFLRSTDTQYF
13,.,TRBV6-5,TRBJ2-1,.,TGTGCCAGCACCTCCATTGGGGGCAATGAGCAGTTCTTC,CASTSIGGNEQFF
13,.,TRBV6-1,TRBJ1-1,.,TGTGCCAGCATATCCCAAACGAACACTGAAGCTTTCTTT,CASISQTNTEAFF
12,.,TRBV10-3,TRBJ1-5,.,TGTGCCATCAGTGGAGGGAATCAGCCCCAGCATTTT,CAISGGNQPQHF
15,.,TRBV27,TRBJ2-3,.,TGTGCCAGCAGTCCGATCGGGACTAGCACAGATACGCAGTATTTT,CASSPIGTSTDTQYF
12,.,TRBV19,TRBJ1-2,.,TGTGCCAGTAGTAGTACAGGGTTGGGCTACACCTTC,CASSSTGLGYTF
16,.,TRBV6-4,TRBJ1-2,TRBD1,TGTGCCAGCAGTGACCGTCCCGGGACAGGGATTGCTGGCTACACCTTC,CASSDRPGTGIAGYTF
16,few,TRBV2,TRBJ2-1,TRBD1,TGTGCCAGCAGTGGCGGGACAGGGGGTTTCCCCAATGAGCAGTTCTTC,CASSGGTGGFPNEQFF
15,.,TRBV27,TRBJ1-1,.,TGTGCCAGCAGTTTATGGGGGGCCGGTGGCACTGAAGCTTTCTTT,CASSLWGAGGTEAFF
13,.,TRBV5-4,TRBJ1-3,.,TGTGCCAGCAGCTTTGTTGCTGGAAACACCATATATTTT,CASSFVAGNTIYF
13,.,TRBV19,TRBJ1-5,.,TGTGCCAGTACCGGCTTTCGGGATCAGCCCCAGCATTTT,CASTGFRDQPQHF
16,.,TRBV18,TRBJ1-1,TRBD1,TGTGCCAGCTCACTTGGGACAGGGGGGCCCAGCACTGAAGCTTTCTTT,CASSLGTGGPSTEAFF
14,few,TRBV7-2,TRBJ1-4,.,TGTGCCAGCAGCTTAGAGAAAGGAAATGAAAAACTGTTTTTT,CASSLEKGNEKLFF
14,.,TRBV7-6,TRBJ2-3,.,TGTGCCAGCAGCATCCTAGCCTTACCAGATACGCAGTATTTT,CASSILALPDTQYF
14,once,TRBV28,TRBJ1-5,.,TGTGCCAGCAGTTTAGGAGGGGACAATCAGCCCCAGCATTTT,CASSLGGDNQPQHF
16,few,TRBV28,TRBJ2-1,TRBD2,TGTGCCAGCAGGGGGCGCGGGAGGAGCTCCTACAATGAGCAGTTCTTC,CASRGRGRSSYNEQFF
11,.,TRBV7-8,TRBJ2-7,.,TGTGCCAGCAGCTTTTCGGCCGAGCAGTACTTC,CASSFSAEQYF
13,.,TRBV7-8,TRBJ2-2,.,TGTGCCAGCAGCGAACCGGACAGTAACGAGCTGTTTTTT,CASSEPDSNELFF
14,.,TRBV7-7,TRBJ2-1,.,TGTGCCAGCAGCTTACGTCAAGAGGGGGGTGAGCAGTTCTTC,CASSLRQEGGEQFF
13,.,TRBV2,TRBJ2-5,.,TGTGCCAGCAGTGAGCCCAGGGAAGAGACCCAGTACTTC,CASSEPREETQYF
15,.,TRBV4-1,TRBJ1-2,TRBD1,TGCGCCAGCCGTCGCCCCGGGACAGGGGGCATCGGCTACACCTTC,CASRRPGTGGIGYTF
14,.,TRBV29-1,TRBJ2-2,TRBD1,TGCAGCGCCCAACCAGGGGGCTTGGTCGGGGAGCTGTTTTTT,CSAQPGGLVGELFF
16,.,TRBV9,TRBJ2-3,.,TGTGCCAGCAGCGTAGAGGGGGGCGAGGGGCAGGGTACGCAGTATTTT,CASSVEGGEGQGTQYF
13,.,TRBV5-5,TRBJ1-2,TRBD1,TGTGCCAGCAGCTCCGGACAGGGGTATGGCTACACCTTC,CASSSGQGYGYTF
17,.,TRBV5-1,TRBJ1-3,.,TGCGCCAGCAGCTTAAAATGGCCTCTGCACTCTGGAAACACCATATATTTT,CASSLKWPLHSGNTIYF